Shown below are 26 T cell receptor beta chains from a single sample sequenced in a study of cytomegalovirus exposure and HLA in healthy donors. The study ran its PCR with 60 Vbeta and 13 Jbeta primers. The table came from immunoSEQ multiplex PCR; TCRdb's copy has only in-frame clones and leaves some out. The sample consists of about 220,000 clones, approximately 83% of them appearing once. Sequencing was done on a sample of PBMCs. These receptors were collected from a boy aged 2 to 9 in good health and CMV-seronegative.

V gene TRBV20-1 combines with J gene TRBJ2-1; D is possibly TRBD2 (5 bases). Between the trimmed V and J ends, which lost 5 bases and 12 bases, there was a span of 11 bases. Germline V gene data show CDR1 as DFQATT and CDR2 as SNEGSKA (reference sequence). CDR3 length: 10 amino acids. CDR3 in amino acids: CSASLDSQFF. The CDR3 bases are TGCAGTGCTTCCCTGGACTCGCAGTTCTTC.

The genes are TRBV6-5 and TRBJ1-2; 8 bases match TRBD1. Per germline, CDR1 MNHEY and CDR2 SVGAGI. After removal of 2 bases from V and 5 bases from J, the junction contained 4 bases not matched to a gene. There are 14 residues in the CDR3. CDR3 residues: CASSYGQGRYGYTF. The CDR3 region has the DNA TGTGCCAGCAGTTACGGACAGGGTCGGTATGGCTACACCTTC.

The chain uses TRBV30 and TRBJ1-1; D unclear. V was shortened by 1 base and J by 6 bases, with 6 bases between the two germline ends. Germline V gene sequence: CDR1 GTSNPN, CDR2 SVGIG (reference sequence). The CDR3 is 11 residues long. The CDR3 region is CAWSAPPEAFF. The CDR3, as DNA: TGTGCCTGGAGTGCTCCCCCTGAAGCTTTCTTT. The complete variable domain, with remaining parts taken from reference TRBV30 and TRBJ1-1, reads SQTIHQWPATLVQPVGSPLSLECTVEGTSNPNLYWYRQAAGRGLQLLFYSVGIGQISSEVPQNLSASRPQDRQFILSSKKLLLSDSGFYLCAWSAPPEAFFGQGTRLTVV.

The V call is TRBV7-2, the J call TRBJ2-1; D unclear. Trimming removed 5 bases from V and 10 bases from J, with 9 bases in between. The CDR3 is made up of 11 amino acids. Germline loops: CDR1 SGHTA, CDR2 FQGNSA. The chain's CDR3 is CASSPLREQFF. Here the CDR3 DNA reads TGTGCCAGCAGCCCCCTTCGGGAGCAGTTCTTC.

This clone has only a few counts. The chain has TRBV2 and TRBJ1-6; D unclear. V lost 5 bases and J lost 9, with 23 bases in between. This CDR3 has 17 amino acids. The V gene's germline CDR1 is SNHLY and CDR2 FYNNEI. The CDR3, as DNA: TGTGCCAGCAGTCTCGAGCCGAGGGCAGCAGTCAGTTCACCCCTCCACTTT. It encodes CASSLEPRAAVSSPLHF.

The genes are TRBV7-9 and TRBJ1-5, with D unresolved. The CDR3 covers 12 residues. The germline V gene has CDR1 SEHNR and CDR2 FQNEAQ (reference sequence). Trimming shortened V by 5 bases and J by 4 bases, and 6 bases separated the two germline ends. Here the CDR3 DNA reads TGTGCCAGCAGCAATCAGAATCAGCCCCAGCATTTT. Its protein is CASSNQNQPQHF.

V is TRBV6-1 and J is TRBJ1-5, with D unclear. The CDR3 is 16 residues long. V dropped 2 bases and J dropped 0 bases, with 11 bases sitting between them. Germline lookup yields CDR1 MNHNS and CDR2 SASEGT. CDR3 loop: CASSELGDLSNQPQHF. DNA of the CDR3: TGTGCCAGCAGTGAACTGGGAGACCTTAGCAATCAGCCCCAGCATTTT.

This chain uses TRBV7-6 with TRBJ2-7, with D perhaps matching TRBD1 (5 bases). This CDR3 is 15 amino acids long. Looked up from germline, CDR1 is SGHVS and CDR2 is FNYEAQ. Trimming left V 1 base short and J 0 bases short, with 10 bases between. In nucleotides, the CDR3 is TGTGCCAGCAGCTTAGTAGGTGACAGCTCCTACGAGCAGTACTTC. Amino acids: CASSLVGDSSYEQYF. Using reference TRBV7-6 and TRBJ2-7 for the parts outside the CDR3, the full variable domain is GAGVSQSPRYKVTKRGQDVALRCDPISGHVSLYWYRQALGQGPEFLTYFNYEAQQDKSGLPNDRFSAERPEGSISTLTIQRTEQRDSAMYRCASSLVGDSSYEQYFGPGTRLTVT.

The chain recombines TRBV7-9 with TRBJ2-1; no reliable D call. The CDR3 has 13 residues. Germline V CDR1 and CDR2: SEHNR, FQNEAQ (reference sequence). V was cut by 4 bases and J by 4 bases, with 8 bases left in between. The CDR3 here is CASSSGGYNEQFF. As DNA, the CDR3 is TGTGCCAGCAGCTCGGGTGGGTACAATGAGCAGTTCTTC.

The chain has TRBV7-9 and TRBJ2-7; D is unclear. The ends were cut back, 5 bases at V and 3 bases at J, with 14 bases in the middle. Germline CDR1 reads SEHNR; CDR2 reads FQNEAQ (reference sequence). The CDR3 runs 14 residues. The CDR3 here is CASSSDLSGYEQYF. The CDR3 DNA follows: TGTGCCAGCAGCAGCGACCTATCGGGCTACGAGCAGTACTTC.

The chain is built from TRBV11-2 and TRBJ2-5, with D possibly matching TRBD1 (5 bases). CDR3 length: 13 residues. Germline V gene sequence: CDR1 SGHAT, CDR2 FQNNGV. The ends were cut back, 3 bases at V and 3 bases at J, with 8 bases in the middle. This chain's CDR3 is CASSLYRKETQYF. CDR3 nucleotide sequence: TGTGCCAGCAGCTTGTACAGGAAAGAGACCCAGTACTTC. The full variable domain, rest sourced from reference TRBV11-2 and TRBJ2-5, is EAGVAQSPRYKIIEKRQSVAFWCNPISGHATLYWYQQILGQGPKLLIQFQNNGVVDDSQLPKDRFSAERLKGVDSTLKIQPAKLEDSAVYLCASSLYRKETQYFGPGTRLLVL.

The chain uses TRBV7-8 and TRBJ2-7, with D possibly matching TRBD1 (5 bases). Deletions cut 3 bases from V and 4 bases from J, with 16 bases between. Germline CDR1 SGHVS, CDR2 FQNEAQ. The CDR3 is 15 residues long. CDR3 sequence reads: CASSLSETVFYEQYF. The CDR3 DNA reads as TGTGCCAGCAGCTTGTCTGAGACAGTTTTTTACGAGCAGTACTTC. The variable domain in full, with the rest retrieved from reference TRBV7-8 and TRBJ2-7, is GAGVSQSPRYKVAKRGQDVALRCDPISGHVSLFWYQQALGQGPEFLTYFQNEAQLDKSGLPSDRFFAERPEGSVSTLKIQRTQQEDSAVYLCASSLSETVFYEQYFGPGTRLTVT.

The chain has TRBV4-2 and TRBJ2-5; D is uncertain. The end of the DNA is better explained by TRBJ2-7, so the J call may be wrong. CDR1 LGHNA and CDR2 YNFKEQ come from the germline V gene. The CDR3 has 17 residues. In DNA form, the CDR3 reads TGTGCCAGCAGCCTACAAAAGGTAGACACCGGCTCCTACGAGCAGTACTTC. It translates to CASSLQKVDTGSYEQYF.

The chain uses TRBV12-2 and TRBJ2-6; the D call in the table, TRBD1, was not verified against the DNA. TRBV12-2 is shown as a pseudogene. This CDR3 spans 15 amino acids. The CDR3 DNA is TGTGCAAGTCGCTCCAGGGGGCCTGGGGCCAACGTCCTGACTTTC. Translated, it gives CASRSRGPGANVLTF.

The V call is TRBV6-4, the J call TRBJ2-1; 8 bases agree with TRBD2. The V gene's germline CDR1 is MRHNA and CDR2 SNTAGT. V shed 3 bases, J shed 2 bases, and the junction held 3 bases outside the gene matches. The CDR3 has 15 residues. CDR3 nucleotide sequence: TGTGCCAGCAGTGAAGGTAGCGGGGCCTACAATGAGCAGTTCTTC. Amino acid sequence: CASSEGSGAYNEQFF.

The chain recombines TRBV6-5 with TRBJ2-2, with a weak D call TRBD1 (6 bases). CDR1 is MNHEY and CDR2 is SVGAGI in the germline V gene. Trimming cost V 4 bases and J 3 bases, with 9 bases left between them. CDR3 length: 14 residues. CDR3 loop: CASSFTGYTGELFF. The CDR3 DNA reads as TGTGCCAGCAGTTTTACAGGGTACACCGGGGAGCTGTTTTTT.

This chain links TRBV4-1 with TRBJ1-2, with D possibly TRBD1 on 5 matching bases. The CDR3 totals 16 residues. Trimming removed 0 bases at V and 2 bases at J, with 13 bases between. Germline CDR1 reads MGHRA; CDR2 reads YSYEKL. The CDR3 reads CASSQDAGGVNYGYTF. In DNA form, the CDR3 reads TGCGCCAGCAGCCAAGATGCCGGGGGAGTAAACTATGGCTACACCTTC.

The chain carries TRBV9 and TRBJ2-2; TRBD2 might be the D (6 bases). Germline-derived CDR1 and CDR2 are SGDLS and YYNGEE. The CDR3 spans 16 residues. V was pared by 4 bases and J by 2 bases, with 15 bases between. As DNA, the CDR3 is TGTGCCAGCAGCCCGGAGACCGGGACTAACACCGGGGAGCTGTTTTTT. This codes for CASSPETGTNTGELFF. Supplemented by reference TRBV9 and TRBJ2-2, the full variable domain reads DSGVTQTPKHLITATGQRVTLRCSPRSGDLSVYWYQQSLDQGLQFLIQYYNGEERAKGNILERFSAQQFPDLHSELNLSSLELGDSALYFCASSPETGTNTGELFFGEGSRLTVL.

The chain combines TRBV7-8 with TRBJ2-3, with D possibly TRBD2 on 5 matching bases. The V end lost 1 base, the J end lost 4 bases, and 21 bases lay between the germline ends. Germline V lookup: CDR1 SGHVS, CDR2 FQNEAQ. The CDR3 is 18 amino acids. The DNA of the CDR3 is TGTGCCAGCAGCTTAGACTTAGCGCACACACAGAAATCAGATACGCAGTATTTT. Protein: CASSLDLAHTQKSDTQYF.

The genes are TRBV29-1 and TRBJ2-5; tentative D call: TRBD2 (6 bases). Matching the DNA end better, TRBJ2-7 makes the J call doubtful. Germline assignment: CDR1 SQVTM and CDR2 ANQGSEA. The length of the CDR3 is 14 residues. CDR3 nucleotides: TGCAGCGTCCGCTTCGACGGGGGAAACTACGAGCAGTACTTC. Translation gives CSVRFDGGNYEQYF.

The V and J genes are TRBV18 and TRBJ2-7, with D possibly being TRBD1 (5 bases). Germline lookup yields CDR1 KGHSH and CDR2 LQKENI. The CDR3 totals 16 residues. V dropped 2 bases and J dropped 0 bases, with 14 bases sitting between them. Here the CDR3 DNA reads TGTGCCAGCTCACCAGAATACAGGCCAAGCTCCTACGAGCAGTACTTC. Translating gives CASSPEYRPSSYEQYF. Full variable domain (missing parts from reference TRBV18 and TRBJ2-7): NAGVMQNPRHLVRRRGQEARLRCSPMKGHSHVYWYRQLPEEGLKFMVYLQKENIIDESGMPKERFSAEFPKEGPSILRIQQVVRGDSAAYFCASSPEYRPSSYEQYFGPGTRLTVT.

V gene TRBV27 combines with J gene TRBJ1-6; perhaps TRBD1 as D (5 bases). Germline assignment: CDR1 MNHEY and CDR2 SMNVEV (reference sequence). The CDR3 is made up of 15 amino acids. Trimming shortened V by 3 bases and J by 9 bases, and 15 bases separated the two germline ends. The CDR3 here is CASSFGGSGLSPLHF. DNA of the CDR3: TGTGCCAGCAGTTTTGGGGGGTCTGGACTTTCACCCCTCCACTTT.

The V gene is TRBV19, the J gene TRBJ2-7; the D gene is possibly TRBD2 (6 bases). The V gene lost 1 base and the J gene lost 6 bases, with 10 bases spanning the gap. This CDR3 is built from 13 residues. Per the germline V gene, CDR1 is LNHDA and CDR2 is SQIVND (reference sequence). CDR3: CASSIGLGVEQYF. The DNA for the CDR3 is TGTGCCAGTAGTATAGGACTAGGCGTCGAGCAGTACTTC.

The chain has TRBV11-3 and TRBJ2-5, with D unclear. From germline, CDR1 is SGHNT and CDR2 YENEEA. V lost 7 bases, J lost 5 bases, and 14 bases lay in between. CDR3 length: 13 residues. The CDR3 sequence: CASTRKVGETQYF. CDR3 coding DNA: TGTGCCAGCACTCGGAAGGTGGGCGAGACCCAGTACTTC.

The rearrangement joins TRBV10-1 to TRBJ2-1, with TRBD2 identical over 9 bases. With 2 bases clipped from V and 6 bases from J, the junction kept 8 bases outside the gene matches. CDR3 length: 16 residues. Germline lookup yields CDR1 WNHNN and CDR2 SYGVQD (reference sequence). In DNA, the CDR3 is TGCGCCAGCAGTGAGCTGCGGGGGGGCCGATTCAATGAGCAGTTCTTC. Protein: CASSELRGGRFNEQFF.

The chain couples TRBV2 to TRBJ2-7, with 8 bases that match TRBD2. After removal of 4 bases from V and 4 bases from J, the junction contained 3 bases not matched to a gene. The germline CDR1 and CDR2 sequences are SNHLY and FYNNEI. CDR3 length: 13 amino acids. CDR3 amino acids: CASSGSGGYEQYF. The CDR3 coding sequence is TGTGCCAGCAGTGGAAGCGGGGGATACGAGCAGTACTTC.